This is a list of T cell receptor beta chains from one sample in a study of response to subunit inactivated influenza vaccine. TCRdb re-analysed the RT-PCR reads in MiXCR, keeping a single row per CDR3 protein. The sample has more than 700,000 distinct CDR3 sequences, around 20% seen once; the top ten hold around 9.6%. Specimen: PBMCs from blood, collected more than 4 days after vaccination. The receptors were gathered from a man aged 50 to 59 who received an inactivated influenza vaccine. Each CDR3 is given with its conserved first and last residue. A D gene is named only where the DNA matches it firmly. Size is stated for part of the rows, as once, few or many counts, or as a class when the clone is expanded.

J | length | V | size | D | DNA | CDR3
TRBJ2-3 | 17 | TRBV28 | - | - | TGTGCCAGCAGTTTATTCGGCAGGGCGTACAGCACAGATACGCAGTATTTT | CASSLFGRAYSTDTQYF
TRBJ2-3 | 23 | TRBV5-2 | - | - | TGTGCCAGCAACAATCCCGCGGGACAGGGCTCTCTAGCGGGGGGCCCTAGCACAGATACGCAGTATTTT | CASNNPAGQGSLAGGPSTDTQYF
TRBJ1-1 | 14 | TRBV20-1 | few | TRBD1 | TGCAGTGCTAGAGCCCTACAGGGGAGCACTGAAGCTTTCTTT | CSARALQGSTEAFF
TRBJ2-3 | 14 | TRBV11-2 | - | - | TGTGCCAGCAGCTTAGATCAATCCAGGGGATATCGGTATTTT | CASSLDQSRGYRYF
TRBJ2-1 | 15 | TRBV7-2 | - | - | TGTGCCAGCAGCTTGACGAGAGGAACTTACAATGAGCAGTTCTTC | CASSLTRGTYNEQFF
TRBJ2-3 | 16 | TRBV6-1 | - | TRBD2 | TGTGCCAGCAGTCCTGGCGGGGGGGCGGGAACAGATACGCAGTATTTT | CASSPGGGAGTDTQYF
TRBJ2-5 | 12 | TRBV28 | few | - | TGTGCCAGCAGTTTAGATTTTGGGACCCAGTACTTC | CASSLDFGTQYF
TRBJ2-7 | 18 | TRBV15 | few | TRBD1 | TGTGCCACCAGCCTAACATACCCGACGGGACAGCATACCTACGAGCAGTACTTC | CATSLTYPTGQHTYEQYF
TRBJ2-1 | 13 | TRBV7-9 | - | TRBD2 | TGTGCCAGCAGCCCAGGGCTAGCGGGGGGATCTTTCTTC | CASSPGLAGGSFF
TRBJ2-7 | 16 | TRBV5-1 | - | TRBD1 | TGCGCCAGCAGCTGGGGACAGGGCCTAGGGTCCTACGAGCAGTACTTC | CASSWGQGLGSYEQYF
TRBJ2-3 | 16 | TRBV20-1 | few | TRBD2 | TGCAGTGCTACCGGGACTAGCGGCCCAAGGCGGGATACGCAGTATTTT | CSATGTSGPRRDTQYF
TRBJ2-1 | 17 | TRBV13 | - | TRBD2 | TGTGCCAGCAGCTTAGAGGGTCGACTAGCGGGAGTTAGTGAGCAGTTCTTC | CASSLEGRLAGVSEQFF
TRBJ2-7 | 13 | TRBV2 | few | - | TGTGCCGTGCAGGAGGGTAGGGGGTTTGAGCAGTACTTC | CAVQEGRGFEQYF
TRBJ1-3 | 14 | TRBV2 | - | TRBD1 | TGTGCCAGCCTTATGGGACAGGCTGGAAACACCATATATTTT | CASLMGQAGNTIYF
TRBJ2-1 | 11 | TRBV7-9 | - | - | TGTGCCAGCAGCTTTGAACAGGAGCAGTTCTTC | CASSFEQEQFF
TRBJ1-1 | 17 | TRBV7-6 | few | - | TGTGCCAGCAGCCGAAATTGGGGCGGGGTTGGGACGACTGAAGCTTTCTTT | CASSRNWGGVGTTEAFF